The 15 T cell receptor beta chains below all came from one sample that was sequenced in a study of OX40 agonist ivuxolimab in advanced cancers. TCRdb's copy holds only in-frame clones and misses some; the assay was immunoSEQ multiplex PCR. Of approximately 60,000 clones detected, around 83% appear once; the ten largest clones hold more than 25%. The source material was CD4+ or CD8+ T cells sorted from blood, sampled in a trial of the OX40 agonist ivuxolimab. The receptors shown here come from an adult with an advanced solid tumor such as melanoma, head and neck, liver or kidney cancer.

The chain joins TRBV18 to TRBJ2-7; D is unresolved. Germline V gives CDR1 KGHSH, CDR2 LQKENI. Trimming took 0 bases from V and 2 from J, leaving 14 bases between them. CDR3 length equals 16 residues. CDR3 DNA sequence: TGTGCCAGCTCACCACCGGGCGCACAGAGCGCCTACGAGCAGTACTTC. This codes for CASSPPGAQSAYEQYF.

The chain has TRBV2 and TRBJ2-3; 10 nucleotides agree with TRBD2. The germline CDR1 and CDR2 sequences are SNHLY and FYNNEI. J lost 7 bases, V lost 6 bases, and 19 bases had no gene match. The CDR3 contains 18 residues. The CDR3 reads CASRPTHGLAVMGNTQYF. In DNA, the CDR3 is TGTGCCAGCAGGCCCACCCACGGACTAGCGGTTATGGGGAATACGCAGTATTTT.

The V and J genes are TRBV7-7 and TRBJ2-1, with 7 bases lining up with TRBD1. The germline V gene encodes CDR1 SSHAT and CDR2 FNYEAQ (reference sequence). This CDR3 has 14 amino acids. J lost 8 bases, V lost 5 bases, and 9 bases had no gene match. Written as DNA, the CDR3 is TGTGCCAGCAGCCCAGACAGGGTGGCCGATGAGCAGTTCTTC. Its translation: CASSPDRVADEQFF. Together with reference TRBV7-7 and TRBJ2-1, the CDR3 gives the full variable domain: GAGVSQSPRYKVTKRGQDVTLRCDPISSHATLYWYQQALGQGPEFLTYFNYEAQPDKSGLPSDRFSAERPEGSISTLTIQRTEQRDSAMYRCASSPDRVADEQFFGPGTRLTVL.

Only a few counts were recorded for this clone. The rearrangement links TRBV13 to TRBJ2-6; possible D gene TRBD1, 5 bases. The V gene lost 3 bases and the J gene lost 0 bases, with 9 bases spanning the gap. The CDR3 sequence is 16 residues long. Per germline, CDR1 PRHDT and CDR2 FYEKMQ (reference sequence). The CDR3 loop reads CASSLFRDSGANVLTF. The DNA of the CDR3 is TGTGCCAGCAGCTTGTTCAGGGACTCTGGGGCCAACGTCCTGACTTTC.

In this sample, this clone turned up once. The chain has TRBV6-5 and TRBJ1-1; D is unresolved. The CDR3 loop spans 14 amino acids. CDR1 is MNHEY, CDR2 SVGAGI, per germline. V was clipped by 0 bases and J by 5 bases, with 10 bases between them. The CDR3 sequence: CASSYSRLATEAFF. The CDR3 nucleotides read TGTGCCAGCAGTTACTCGAGGTTAGCGACTGAAGCTTTCTTT.

The chain combines TRBV5-1 with TRBJ2-5; 8 nucleotides line up with TRBD2. With 0 bases clipped from V and 5 bases from J, the junction kept 6 bases outside the gene matches. The CDR3 is 15 residues long. Germline lookup yields CDR1 SGHRS and CDR2 YFSETQ. The CDR3 coding sequence is TGCGCCAGCAGCTTGGCCGGGACTAGTCAGGAGACCCAGTACTTC. It encodes CASSLAGTSQETQYF.

This clone showed up just a few times. V usage is TRBV10-2 and J usage is TRBJ2-7; the D gene is possibly TRBD1 (6 bases). CDR1 and CDR2 from the germline V gene are WSHSY and SAAADI. V lost 0 bases and J 0 bases, leaving 9 bases between the germline ends. The CDR3 runs 15 residues. The CDR3 loop is CASSESRQDSYEQYF. As DNA, the CDR3 is TGCGCCAGCAGTGAGTCGAGACAGGACTCCTACGAGCAGTACTTC.

V usage is TRBV5-4 and J usage is TRBJ1-2; 7 bases match TRBD1. With V trimmed by 2 bases and J by 3 bases, 4 bases remained unmatched. Germline assignment: CDR1 SGHNT and CDR2 YYREEE (reference sequence). This CDR3 comprises 14 residues. CDR3 in amino acids: CASSFLGQDYGYTF. CDR3 DNA: TGTGCCAGCAGCTTTCTTGGACAGGACTATGGCTACACCTTC.

The chain joins TRBV7-2 to TRBJ2-7; TRBD2 agrees at 12 bases. Trimming at V came to 5 bases and at J to 2 bases, leaving 7 bases not matched to a gene. Germline CDR1 is SGHTA and CDR2 is FQGNSA. CDR3 length: 16 residues. The CDR3 loop is CASSPPGLAGTYEQYF. DNA of the CDR3: TGTGCCAGCAGCCCCCCCGGACTAGCGGGGACCTACGAGCAGTACTTC.

V usage is TRBV18 and J usage is TRBJ2-4, with 8 positions matching TRBD2. Looked up from germline, CDR1 is KGHSH and CDR2 is LQKENI. The CDR3 is 14 amino acids. The V and J ends lost 2 bases and 5 bases, in that order; junction bases with no gene match: 2. CDR3 bases: TGTGCCAGCTCACCAACAGCGGGGGAAAACATTCAGTACTTC. This codes for CASSPTAGENIQYF. The full variable domain, with the rest looked up from reference TRBV18 and TRBJ2-4, is NAGVMQNPRHLVRRRGQEARLRCSPMKGHSHVYWYRQLPEEGLKFMVYLQKENIIDESGMPKERFSAEFPKEGPSILRIQQVVRGDSAAYFCASSPTAGENIQYFGAGTRLSVL.

The chain combines TRBV6-6 with TRBJ2-2; D possibly corresponds to TRBD2 (6 bases). V lost 8 bases and J 7 bases, leaving 14 bases between the germline ends. The CDR3 is 13 amino acids. Germline values: CDR1 MNHNY, CDR2 SVGAGI (reference sequence). CDR3 residues: CASGGMFGGELFF. In DNA form, the CDR3 reads TGTGCCAGCGGAGGGATGTTCGGCGGGGAGCTGTTTTTT.

The chain employs TRBV7-2 and TRBJ2-5; 7 nucleotides match TRBD1. The CDR3 has 15 amino acids. Trimming removed 0 bases from V and 2 bases from J; junction bases left unmatched: 3. CDR1 is SGHTA and CDR2 is FQGNSA in the germline V gene. The CDR3 DNA sequence: TGTGCCAGCAGCTTAGCGGGGACAGATCAAGAGACCCAGTACTTC. Residues: CASSLAGTDQETQYF. Supplemented by reference TRBV7-2 and TRBJ2-5, the full variable domain reads GAGVSQSPSNKVTEKGKDVELRCDPISGHTALYWYRQSLGQGLEFLIYFQGNSAPDKSGLPSDRFSAERTGGSVSTLTIQRTQQEDSAVYLCASSLAGTDQETQYFGPGTRLLVL.

J is TRBJ2-1 and V is TRBV5-1; weak D call: TRBD2 (7 bases). The CDR3 is made up of 16 amino acids. CDR1 is SGHRS and CDR2 is YFSETQ in the germline V gene. The V and J ends lost 1 base and 4 bases respectively, with 15 bases between them. The CDR3, as DNA: TGCGCCAGCAGCTTGATGGGCGGGGGCGGATACAATGAGCAGTTCTTC. This translates into CASSLMGGGGYNEQFF.

This clone showed up just once. The V gene is TRBV29-1, the J gene TRBJ2-7; weak D call: TRBD2 (5 bases). The CDR3 runs 11 residues. CDR1 and CDR2 from the germline V gene are SQVTM and ANQGSEA. Between the trimmed V and J ends, which lost 4 bases and 6 bases, there was a span of 10 bases. In DNA, the CDR3 is TGCAGCGTTGTGGGGAGCGCCGAGCAGTACTTC. This encodes CSVVGSAEQYF.

This chain links TRBV19 with TRBJ1-5; D is ambiguous. The V end was cut by 3 bases, the J end by 4 bases, with 13 bases between. Germline V lookup: CDR1 LNHDA, CDR2 SQIVND (reference sequence). CDR3 size: 15 residues. In DNA, the CDR3 is TGTGCCAGTAGTATTGGAACTGCTCAGAATCAGCCCCAGCATTTT. Residues: CASSIGTAQNQPQHF.